The next 3 T cell receptor beta chains were all read from a single sample in a study of PD-1 blockade in classical Hodgkin lymphoma. All trial patients relapsed after autologous stem cell transplantation. Profiled with immunoSEQ multiplex PCR; TCRdb holds only in-frame clones, not every one. The sample lists 70,000 to 85,000 clones, about 93% occurring once. The material was peripheral blood mononuclear cells (PBMCs), obtained at baseline. Receptor source: a human donor with classical Hodgkin lymphoma.

About this clone itself: The junction departs from the called germline gene at one end, perhaps through a read error. Other DNA sequences from this sample encode an identical CDR3 as well. The CDR3 DNA reads TGTGCCAGCAGCGTAGAGGGAGACAGGGACCCGCCAAACTTC. It yields the protein CASSVEGDRDPPNF. This chain uses TRBV9 with TRBJ2-7; TRBD1 agrees at 7 bases. This CDR3 is built from 14 residues. Germline-derived CDR1 and CDR2 are SGDLS and YYNGEE.

This clone has only a few counts. The gene calls are TRBV27 and TRBJ2-7; TRBD1 matches 11 bases. This CDR3 contains 16 residues. CDR1 is MNHEY and CDR2 is SMNVEV in the germline V gene (reference sequence). With 6 bases clipped from V and 3 bases from J, the junction kept 10 bases outside the gene matches. CDR3 sequence: CASRNDRDRGDYEQYF. The CDR3 nucleotides read TGTGCCAGCAGAAACGACCGGGACAGGGGGGACTACGAGCAGTACTTC.

This clone was seen a single time. The chain recombines TRBV7-3 with TRBJ1-1, with D possibly matching TRBD1 (5 bases). V was cut by 5 bases and J by 1 base, with 14 bases left in between. This CDR3 is 15 amino acids long. Germline CDR1 and CDR2: SGHTA and FQGTGA. Here the CDR3 reads CASSPGRGGNTEAFF. The CDR3 region has the DNA TGTGCCAGCAGCCCCGGACGGGGGGGGAACACTGAAGCTTTCTTT.